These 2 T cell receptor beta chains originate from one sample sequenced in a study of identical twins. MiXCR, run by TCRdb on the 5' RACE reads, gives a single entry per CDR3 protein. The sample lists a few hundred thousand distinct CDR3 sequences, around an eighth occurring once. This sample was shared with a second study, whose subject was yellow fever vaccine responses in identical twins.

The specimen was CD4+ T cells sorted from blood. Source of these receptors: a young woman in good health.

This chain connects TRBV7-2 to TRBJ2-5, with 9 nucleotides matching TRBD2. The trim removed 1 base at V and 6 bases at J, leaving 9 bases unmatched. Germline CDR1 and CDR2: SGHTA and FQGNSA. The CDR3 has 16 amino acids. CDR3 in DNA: TGTGCCAGCAGCTTAGTACGGCGGGAGGGCCATCAGACCCAGTACTTC. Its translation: CASSLVRREGHQTQYF.

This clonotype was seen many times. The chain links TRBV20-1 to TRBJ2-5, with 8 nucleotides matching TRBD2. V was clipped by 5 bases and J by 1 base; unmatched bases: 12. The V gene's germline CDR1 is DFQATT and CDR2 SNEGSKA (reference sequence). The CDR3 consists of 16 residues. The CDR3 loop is CSAQRPAGETQETQYF. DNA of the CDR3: TGCAGTGCTCAGAGGCCAGCGGGGGAGACCCAAGAGACCCAGTACTTC.